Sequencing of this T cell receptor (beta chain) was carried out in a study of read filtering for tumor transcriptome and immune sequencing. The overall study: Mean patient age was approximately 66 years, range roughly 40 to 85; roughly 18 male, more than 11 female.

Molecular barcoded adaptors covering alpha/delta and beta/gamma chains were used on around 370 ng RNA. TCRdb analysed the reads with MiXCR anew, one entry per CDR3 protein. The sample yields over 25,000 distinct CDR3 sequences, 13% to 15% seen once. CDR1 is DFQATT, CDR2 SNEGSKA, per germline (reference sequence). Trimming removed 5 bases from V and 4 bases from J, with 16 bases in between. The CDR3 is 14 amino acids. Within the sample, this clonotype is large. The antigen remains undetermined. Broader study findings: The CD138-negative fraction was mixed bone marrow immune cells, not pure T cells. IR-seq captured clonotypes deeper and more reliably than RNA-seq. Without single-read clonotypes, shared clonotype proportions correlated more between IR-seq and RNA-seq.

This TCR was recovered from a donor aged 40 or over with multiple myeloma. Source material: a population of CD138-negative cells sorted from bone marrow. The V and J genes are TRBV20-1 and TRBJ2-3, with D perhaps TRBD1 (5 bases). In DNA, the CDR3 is TGCAGTGCTCAGGGTCTGACCCTCTCAGATACGCAGTATTTT. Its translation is CSAQGLTLSDTQYF.